What follows are 26 T cell receptor beta chains derived from one specimen sequenced in a study of OX40 agonist ivuxolimab in advanced cancers. Generated by immunoSEQ multiplex PCR, the TCRdb table keeps only in-frame clones and is missing some. The sample includes about 98,000 clones, approximately 91% of them seen just once. The sample was CD4+ or CD8+ T cells sorted from blood, taken in a trial of the OX40 agonist ivuxolimab. The receptor source for this set is an adult with an advanced solid tumor such as melanoma, head and neck, liver or kidney cancer.

This sequence joins TRBV30 and TRBJ1-1, with D perhaps matching TRBD1 (6 bases). This CDR3 has 17 amino acids. CDR1 GTSNPN and CDR2 SVGIG come from the germline V gene (reference sequence). Trimming stripped 2 bases from V and 0 bases from J, with 19 bases between. CDR3 region: CAWSPFGTGALNTEAFF. CDR3 nucleotide sequence: TGTGCCTGGAGTCCCTTTGGAACGGGGGCCTTGAACACTGAAGCTTTCTTT.

J is TRBJ2-4 and V is TRBV4-3; D perhaps matches TRBD2 (5 bases). CDR1 and CDR2 from the germline V gene are LGHNA and YSLEER. Trimming shortened V by 4 bases and J by 7 bases, and 17 bases separated the two germline ends. The CDR3 contains 15 residues. CDR3 nucleotide sequence: TGCGCCAGCAGCCTGTCATTGGGGAGTCCCAACATTCAGTACTTC. It codes for CASSLSLGSPNIQYF.

This clone was observed a handful of times. This rearrangement joins TRBV2 to TRBJ1-5; D not resolved. Looked up from germline, CDR1 is SNHLY and CDR2 is FYNNEI. The CDR3 sequence is 13 residues long. V lost 3 bases and J lost 4, with 7 bases in between. CDR3 residues: CASSDERNQPQHF. In nucleotides, the CDR3 is TGTGCCAGCAGTGATGAGAGAAATCAGCCCCAGCATTTT. The variable domain in full, completed from reference TRBV2 and TRBJ1-5, reads EPEVTQTPSHQVTQMGQEVILRCVPISNHLYFYWYRQILGQKVEFLVSFYNNEISEKSEIFDDQFSVERPDGSNFTLKIRSTKLEDSAMYFCASSDERNQPQHFGDGTRLSIL.

This rearrangement joins TRBV18 to TRBJ1-3; 7 bases agree with TRBD1. With 4 bases clipped from V and 0 bases from J, the junction kept 0 bases outside the gene matches. CDR3 length: 14 amino acids. Germline V lookup: CDR1 KGHSH, CDR2 LQKENI. CDR3 protein: CASSRDSSGNTIYF. In nucleotides, the CDR3 is TGTGCCAGCTCACGGGACAGCTCTGGAAACACCATATATTTT.

V gene TRBV2 combines with J gene TRBJ1-4; 9 bases map to TRBD1. The V segment lost 8 bases and the J segment 4 bases; nucleotides outside the gene matches: 8. Germline V lookup: CDR1 SNHLY, CDR2 FYNNEI. This CDR3 has 15 amino acids. CDR3 loop: CASSKKGQGNEKLFF. In DNA form, the CDR3 reads TGTGCCAGCTCTAAGAAGGGACAGGGTAATGAAAAACTGTTTTTT.

The chain has TRBV7-9 and TRBJ2-1; D is unresolved. Germline V lookup: CDR1 SEHNR, CDR2 FQNEAQ (reference sequence). The CDR3 is made up of 16 amino acids. Trimming took off 2 bases at V and 0 bases at J, with 11 bases between the two ends. Here the CDR3 reads CASSLSGRISYNEQFF. DNA for the CDR3: TGTGCCAGCAGCTTATCCGGTCGTATCTCCTACAATGAGCAGTTCTTC.

J is TRBJ1-2 and V is TRBV5-6; tentative D call: TRBD1 (5 bases). Looked up from germline, CDR1 is SGHDT and CDR2 is YYEEEE. CDR3 length: 14 amino acids. With 4 bases removed from V and 2 bases from J, the gap between germline ends came to 12 bases. The CDR3, as DNA: TGTGCCAGCAGCGCATTAGGGGAAAACTATGGCTACACCTTC. This codes for CASSALGENYGYTF.

This clone was seen a single time. This chain joins TRBV6-5 and TRBJ1-1, with 7 bases identical to TRBD1. This CDR3 spans 15 amino acids. Germline lookup yields CDR1 MNHEY and CDR2 SVGAGI. V gave up 2 bases and J gave up 0 bases; unmatched junction bases: 3. The CDR3 DNA reads as TGTGCCAGCAGTTACGGGGACAGCATGAACACTGAAGCTTTCTTT. This sequence encodes CASSYGDSMNTEAFF.

The V call is TRBV6-5, the J call TRBJ1-6; D possibly corresponds to TRBD1 (5 bases). V lost 2 bases to trimming and J lost 5 bases, with 13 bases between them. Germline assignment: CDR1 MNHEY and CDR2 SVGAGI. CDR3 length: 16 residues. CDR3 coding DNA: TGTGCCAGCAGTTACGGGGCCCTCGTTAATAATTCACCCCTCCACTTT. It codes for CASSYGALVNNSPLHF.

CDR3: CASSVTLSGNTIYF. CDR3 bases: TGTGCCAGCAGCGTGACCCTCTCTGGAAACACCATATATTTT. The V gene is TRBV2, the J gene TRBJ1-3; D is unresolved. The CDR3 is made up of 14 amino acids. Per the germline V gene, CDR1 is SNHLY and CDR2 is FYNNEI. The V end lost 6 bases, the J end lost 0 bases, and 9 bases lay between the germline ends.

As concerns this clone: Germline is not matched at one junction end, which may reflect a read error. CDR3 loop: CASSSAAGAGQFF. Written as DNA, the CDR3 is TGTGCTAGCAGCTCCGCGGCGGGAGCGGGGCAGTTCTTC. This chain connects TRBV7-7 to TRBJ2-1; the match to TRBD2 covers 7 bases. CDR1 is SSHAT, CDR2 FNYEAQ, per germline (reference sequence). This CDR3 comprises 13 residues.

The genes are TRBV27 and TRBJ2-1; D is ambiguous. The V gene lost 5 bases and the J gene lost 0 bases, with 14 bases spanning the gap. This CDR3 spans 16 amino acids. The germline V gene encodes CDR1 MNHEY and CDR2 SMNVEV (reference sequence). The CDR3 loop is CASSPTPTLSYNEQFF. The CDR3 DNA sequence: TGTGCCAGCAGTCCGACCCCGACGCTCTCCTACAATGAGCAGTTCTTC.

This chain connects TRBV5-1 to TRBJ2-6, with D possibly matching TRBD2 (5 bases). Germline CDR1 is SGHRS and CDR2 is YFSETQ. Trimming left V 7 bases short and J 0 bases short, with 5 bases between. This CDR3 is 13 amino acids long. The CDR3 bases are TGCGCCAGCGGGAGCTCTGGGGCCAACGTCCTGACTTTC. This codes for CASGSSGANVLTF.

The chain recombines TRBV10-3 with TRBJ2-3, with D unclear. V lost 5 bases, J lost 1 base, and 4 bases lay in between. Germline CDR1 is ENHRY and CDR2 is SYGVKD. The CDR3 is 12 residues long. The CDR3 is CAISTGTDTQYF. The CDR3 nucleotides are TGTGCCATCAGTACAGGCACAGATACGCAGTATTTT.

This clone came up a few times. The gene calls are TRBV11-2 and TRBJ2-5; the match to TRBD2 covers 7 bases. Per the germline V gene, CDR1 is SGHAT and CDR2 is FQNNGV. The length of the CDR3 is 14 residues. Trimming cost V 9 bases and J 2 bases; bases outside gene matches: 9. This chain's CDR3 is CASKRPGRQETQYF. CDR3 bases: TGTGCCAGTAAACGCCCCGGGAGGCAAGAGACCCAGTACTTC.

The chain recombines TRBV5-1 with TRBJ1-4, with D maybe TRBD1 (6 bases). V was trimmed by 0 bases and J by 8 bases, leaving 11 bases between them. Germline CDR1 reads SGHRS; CDR2 reads YFSETQ. The length of the CDR3 is 14 residues. The CDR3 loop reads CASSLGGGNEKLFF. The CDR3 nucleotides are TGCGCCAGCAGCTTGGGCGGGGGCAACGAAAAACTGTTTTTT.

The chain couples TRBV6-5 to TRBJ1-2; unclear D gene. This CDR3 has 16 amino acids. Trimming stripped 4 bases from V and 1 base from J, with 16 bases between. Germline assignment: CDR1 MNHEY and CDR2 SVGAGI. As DNA, the CDR3 is TGTGCCAGCAGTTCATCGGCTATACAGCTTAACTATGGCTACACCTTC. Its protein product is CASSSSAIQLNYGYTF.

This clone was counted a single time. V and J are TRBV9 and TRBJ1-6; D is unresolved. The CDR3 has 14 amino acids. Trimming shortened V by 2 bases and J by 5 bases, and 8 bases separated the two germline ends. Germline CDR1 SGDLS, CDR2 YYNGEE. The CDR3 sequence is CASSVTQDNSPLHF. CDR3 DNA: TGTGCCAGCAGCGTTACCCAAGATAATTCACCCCTCCACTTT.

The chain carries TRBV6-1 and TRBJ1-2; D is possibly TRBD1 (6 bases). CDR3 size: 16 residues. The V gene lost 2 bases and the J gene lost 4 bases, with 17 bases spanning the gap. Germline V gene lookup returns CDR1 MNHNS and CDR2 SASEGT. CDR3 residues: CASSELGGPQGYGYTF. CDR3 coding DNA: TGTGCCAGCAGTGAACTTGGGGGGCCACAGGGCTATGGCTACACCTTC.

Only a few counts were recorded for this clone. The chain joins TRBV9 to TRBJ2-1, with a possible D match to TRBD2 (6 bases). Trimming removed 0 bases from V and 1 base from J, with 11 bases in between. Germline V gene data show CDR1 as SGDLS and CDR2 as YYNGEE. CDR3 length: 16 residues. The CDR3 loop is CASSVGGAVSYNEQFF. The CDR3 region has the DNA TGTGCCAGCAGCGTAGGCGGGGCTGTATCCTACAATGAGCAGTTCTTC.

The V call is TRBV6-1, the J call TRBJ1-1; possibly TRBD1 for D (6 bases). The CDR3 is 15 amino acids. Germline V lookup: CDR1 MNHNS, CDR2 SASEGT. The V end was cut by 6 bases, the J end by 4 bases, with 18 bases between. The CDR3 sequence is CASRSQTGTITEAFF. DNA of the CDR3: TGTGCCAGCAGGAGCCAAACCGGGACAATCACTGAAGCTTTCTTT.

As DNA, the CDR3 is TGCGCCAGCAGCTTGGGGGGGGCGAACATTCAGTACTTC. It specifies CASSLGGANIQYF. The chain links TRBV5-1 to TRBJ2-4; D assignment may be TRBD1 or TRBD2 (6 bases each). The ends were cut back, 0 bases at V and 7 bases at J, with 8 bases in the middle. CDR3 length: 13 amino acids. Germline-derived CDR1 and CDR2 are SGHRS and YFSETQ.

The chain recombines TRBV10-3 with TRBJ1-1, with D uncertain. Germline V gene data show CDR1 as ENHRY and CDR2 as SYGVKD. V lost 3 bases and J 0 bases, leaving 11 bases between the germline ends. The CDR3 consists of 15 residues. Here the CDR3 DNA reads TGTGCCATCAGTGATCGTCAGATCATGAACACTGAAGCTTTCTTT. Translated, it gives CAISDRQIMNTEAFF.

This chain uses TRBV2 with TRBJ2-2, with 8 nucleotides matching TRBD1. CDR1 and CDR2 (germline): SNHLY, FYNNEI. The V and J ends lost 7 bases and 5 bases, in that order; junction bases with no gene match: 9. CDR3 length: 15 amino acids. The CDR3 spells CASNGQGLGTGELFF. The CDR3 nucleotides are TGTGCCAGCAACGGACAGGGCCTCGGGACCGGGGAGCTGTTTTTT.

The chain is built from TRBV28 and TRBJ2-1; no reliable D call. V lost 7 bases to trimming and J lost 9 bases, with 7 bases between them. The CDR3 loop spans 10 amino acids. Germline V lookup: CDR1 MDHEN, CDR2 SYDVKM. The CDR3 nucleotides read TGTGCCAGCAAGGATGTTGAGCAGTTCTTC. Residues: CASKDVEQFF.

The CDR3 DNA reads TGTGCCAGCTCACCAGGGGCCGGCGGAAACACCATATATTTT. Its protein product is CASSPGAGGNTIYF. The J gene is TRBJ1-3, the V gene TRBV18; weak D call: TRBD1 (5 bases). V lost 2 bases and J 4 bases, leaving 9 bases between the germline ends. Germline loops: CDR1 KGHSH, CDR2 LQKENI. The CDR3 runs to 14 residues.